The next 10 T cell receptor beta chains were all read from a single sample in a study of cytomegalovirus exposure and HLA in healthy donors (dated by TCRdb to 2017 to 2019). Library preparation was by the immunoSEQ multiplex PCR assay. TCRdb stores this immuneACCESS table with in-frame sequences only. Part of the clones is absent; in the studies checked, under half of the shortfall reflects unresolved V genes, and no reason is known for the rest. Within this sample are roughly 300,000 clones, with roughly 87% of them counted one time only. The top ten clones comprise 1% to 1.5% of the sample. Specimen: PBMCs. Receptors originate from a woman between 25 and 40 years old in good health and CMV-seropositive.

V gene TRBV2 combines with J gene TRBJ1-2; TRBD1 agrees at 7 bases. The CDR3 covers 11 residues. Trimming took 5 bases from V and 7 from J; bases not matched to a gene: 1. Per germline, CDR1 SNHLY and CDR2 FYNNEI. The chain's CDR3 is CASSTGVGYTF. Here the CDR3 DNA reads TGTGCCAGCAGTACAGGGGTTGGCTACACCTTC.

Here the CDR3 reads CASSSTGGDTEAFF. Written as DNA, the CDR3 is TGCGCCAGCAGCTCAACAGGGGGGGACACTGAAGCTTTCTTT. This chain uses TRBV5-1 with TRBJ1-1; 8 nucleotides align to TRBD1. V trimming: 3 bases; J trimming: 3 bases; junction bases outside the gene matches: 4. The CDR3 sequence is 14 residues long. CDR1 SGHRS and CDR2 YFSETQ come from the germline V gene.

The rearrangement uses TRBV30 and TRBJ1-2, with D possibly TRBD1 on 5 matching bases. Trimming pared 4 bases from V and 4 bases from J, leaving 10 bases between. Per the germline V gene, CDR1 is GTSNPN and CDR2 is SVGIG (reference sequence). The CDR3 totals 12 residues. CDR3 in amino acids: CAWNDRFYGYTF. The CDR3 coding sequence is TGTGCCTGGAATGACAGATTCTATGGCTACACCTTC.

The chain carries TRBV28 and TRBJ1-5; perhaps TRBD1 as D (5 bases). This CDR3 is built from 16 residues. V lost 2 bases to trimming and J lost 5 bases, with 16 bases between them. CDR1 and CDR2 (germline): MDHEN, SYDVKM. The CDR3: CASSLPPGLRDQPQHF. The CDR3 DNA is TGTGCCAGCAGTTTACCTCCGGGACTCAGAGATCAGCCCCAGCATTTT.

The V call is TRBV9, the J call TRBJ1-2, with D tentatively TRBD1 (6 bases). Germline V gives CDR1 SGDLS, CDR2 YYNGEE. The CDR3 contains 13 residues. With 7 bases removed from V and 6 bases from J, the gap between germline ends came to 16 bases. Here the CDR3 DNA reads TGTGCCAGCGGCCGCGGGGGGCTCGATGGCTACACCTTC. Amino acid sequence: CASGRGGLDGYTF.

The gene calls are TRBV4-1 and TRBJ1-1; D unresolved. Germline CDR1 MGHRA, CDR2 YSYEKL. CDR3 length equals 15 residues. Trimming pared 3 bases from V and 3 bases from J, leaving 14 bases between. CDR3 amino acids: CASSHPAAGDTEAFF. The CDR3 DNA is TGCGCCAGCAGCCATCCAGCAGCTGGGGACACTGAAGCTTTCTTT.

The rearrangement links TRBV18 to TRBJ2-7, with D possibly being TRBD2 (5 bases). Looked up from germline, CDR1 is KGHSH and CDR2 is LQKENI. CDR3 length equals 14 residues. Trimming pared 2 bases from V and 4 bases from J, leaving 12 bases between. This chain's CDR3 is CASSPRQEDYEQYF. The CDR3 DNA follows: TGTGCCAGCTCACCAAGGCAGGAGGATTACGAGCAGTACTTC.

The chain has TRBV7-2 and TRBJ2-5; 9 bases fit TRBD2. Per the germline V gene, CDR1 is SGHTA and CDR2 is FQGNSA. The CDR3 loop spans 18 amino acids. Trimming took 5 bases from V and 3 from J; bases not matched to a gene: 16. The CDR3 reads CASSALGLAGYPEETQYF. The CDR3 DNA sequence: TGTGCCAGCAGCGCCTTGGGTCTAGCGGGGTACCCAGAAGAGACCCAGTACTTC. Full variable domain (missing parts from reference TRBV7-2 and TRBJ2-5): GAGVSQSPSNKVTEKGKDVELRCDPISGHTALYWYRQSLGQGLEFLIYFQGNSAPDKSGLPSDRFSAERTGGSVSTLTIQRTQQEDSAVYLCASSALGLAGYPEETQYFGPGTRLLVL.

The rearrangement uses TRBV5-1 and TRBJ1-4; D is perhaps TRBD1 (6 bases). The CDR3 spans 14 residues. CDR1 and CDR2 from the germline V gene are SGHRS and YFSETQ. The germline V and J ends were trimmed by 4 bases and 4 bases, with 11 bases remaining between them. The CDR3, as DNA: TGCGCCAGCAGCAAGGGACACCTTAATGAAAAACTGTTTTTT. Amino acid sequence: CASSKGHLNEKLFF.

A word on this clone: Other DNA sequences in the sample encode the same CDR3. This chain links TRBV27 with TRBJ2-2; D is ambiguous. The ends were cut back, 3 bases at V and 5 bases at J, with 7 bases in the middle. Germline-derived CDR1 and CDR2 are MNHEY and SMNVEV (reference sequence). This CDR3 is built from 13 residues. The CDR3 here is CASSFSGTGELFF. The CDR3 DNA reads TGTGCCAGCAGTTTCTCGGGTACCGGGGAGCTGTTTTTT.